These 26 T cell receptor beta chains came from one sample sequenced in a study of response to subunit inactivated influenza vaccine. TCRdb reanalysed the RT-PCR reads using MiXCR and keeps one entry per CDR3 protein. This repertoire shows 300,000 to 350,000 distinct CDR3 sequences, roughly a fifth found once; its top ten account for 10%. The input for sequencing was PBMCs from blood, taken roughly 20 months after vaccination. The source is a man between 50 and 69 years old who received an inactivated influenza vaccine.

The rearrangement uses TRBV20-1 and TRBJ2-1; weak D call: TRBD2 (6 bases). Per the germline V gene, CDR1 is DFQATT and CDR2 is SNEGSKA (reference sequence). This CDR3 is 13 amino acids long. The V and J ends lost 4 bases and 9 bases respectively, with 16 bases between them. The CDR3 is CSANGRVLSEQFF. CDR3 sequence (DNA): TGCAGTGCTAACGGGAGAGTCCTTAGTGAGCAGTTCTTC.

This rearrangement joins TRBV20-1 to TRBJ2-1, with TRBD2 as a possible D gene (6 bases). V was trimmed by 2 bases and J by 9 bases, leaving 8 bases between them. The CDR3 totals 11 residues. Germline V gene sequence: CDR1 DFQATT, CDR2 SNEGSKA (reference sequence). CDR3 DNA: TGCAGTGCTAGACGCGGGACTGAGCAGTTCTTC. It encodes CSARRGTEQFF.

There are a few counts of this clonotype. Here the CDR3 reads CASSYGQGGGNTIYF. The CDR3 DNA reads TGTGCCAGCAGTTATGGGCAGGGCGGTGGAAACACCATATATTTT. This sequence joins TRBV6-5 and TRBJ1-3; weak D call: TRBD1 (5 bases). Germline V gene data show CDR1 as MNHEY and CDR2 as SVGAGI. This CDR3 has 15 amino acids. V was pared by 3 bases and J by 3 bases, with 12 bases between.

This clonotype has at least ten counts. V usage is TRBV7-2 and J usage is TRBJ1-1, with 7 nucleotides matching TRBD1. Germline loops: CDR1 SGHTA, CDR2 FQGNSA. This CDR3 contains 14 residues. Trimming at V came to 5 bases and at J to 4 bases, leaving 7 bases not matched to a gene. DNA of the CDR3: TGTGCCAGCAGCACCAGACAGGGCGGCACTGAAGCTTTCTTT. As protein: CASSTRQGGTEAFF.

The gene calls are TRBV2 and TRBJ2-1, with D hard to call. V was cut by 1 base and J by 10 bases, with 5 bases left in between. Germline CDR1 SNHLY, CDR2 FYNNEI. The CDR3 is 11 residues long. CDR3 sequence (DNA): TGTGCCAGCAGTGAAGTGTCCGAGCAGTTCTTC. Translating it yields CASSEVSEQFF.

This chain uses TRBV11-2 with TRBJ2-5; 9 bases line up with TRBD1. CDR3 length: 16 residues. With 1 base clipped from V and 4 bases from J, the junction kept 7 bases outside the gene matches. Germline loops: CDR1 SGHAT, CDR2 FQNNGV. The CDR3 nucleotides read TGTGCCAGCAGCTTAGCCGGACAGGGGATCGGAGAGACCCAGTACTTC. Translated, it gives CASSLAGQGIGETQYF.

The chain uses TRBV6-2 or TRBV6-3 and TRBJ1-1; 7 nucleotides match TRBD1. This CDR3 is built from 14 residues. V shed 8 bases, J shed 4 bases, and the junction held 10 bases outside the gene matches. Germline values: CDR1 MNHEY, CDR2 SVGEGT. CDR3 loop: CASWDRPFVTEAFF. CDR3 DNA: TGTGCCAGCTGGGACAGACCGTTCGTCACTGAAGCTTTCTTT.

This clonotype has ten or more counts. V and J are TRBV27 and TRBJ1-6, with TRBD1 matching over 7 bases. The V and J ends lost 4 bases and 7 bases, in that order; junction bases with no gene match: 7. The germline CDR1 and CDR2 sequences are MNHEY and SMNVEV (reference sequence). The CDR3 is 15 residues long. The CDR3 DNA reads TGTGCCAGCAGTTCAGGGGGGGTGAGGAATTCACCCCTCCACTTT. It translates to CASSSGGVRNSPLHF.

The V and J genes are TRBV29-1 and TRBJ2-5, with a possible D match to TRBD2 (5 bases). With 6 bases removed from V and 5 bases from J, the gap between germline ends came to 22 bases. Germline assignment: CDR1 SQVTM and CDR2 ANQGSEA. CDR3 size: 15 residues. CDR3 sequence reads: CSVDNIGERGETQYF. CDR3 sequence (DNA): TGCAGCGTCGACAACATTGGGGAGCGCGGCGAGACCCAGTACTTC.

This clonotype was picked up many times. The J gene is TRBJ1-2, the V gene TRBV12-3 or TRBV12-4, with unresolved D. The CDR3 covers 14 residues. V dropped 5 bases and J dropped 0 bases, with 10 bases sitting between them. The CDR3 region is CASSIRAANYGYTF. The CDR3 nucleotides read TGTGCCAGCAGTATCCGGGCGGCTAACTATGGCTACACCTTC.

This clonotype was recorded many times. The chain links TRBV29-1 to TRBJ1-6; weak D call: TRBD1 (6 bases). Germline CDR1 and CDR2: SQVTM and ANQGSEA. V lost 6 bases and J lost 7, with 16 bases in between. There are 14 residues in the CDR3. In DNA form, the CDR3 reads TGCAGCGTCAGAGACAGGTCGGAGAATTCACCCCTCCACTTT. Translated: CSVRDRSENSPLHF.

V usage is TRBV12-3 or TRBV12-4 and J usage is TRBJ2-6; D not certain. The CDR3 runs 14 residues. With 2 bases removed from V and 1 base from J, the gap between germline ends came to 3 bases. The CDR3 DNA reads TGTGCCAGCAGTTTAACATCTGGGGCCAACGTCCTGACTTTC. Its protein product is CASSLTSGANVLTF.

V gene TRBV9 combines with J gene TRBJ2-3, with 9 nucleotides matching TRBD1. V lost 0 bases to trimming and J lost 5 bases; unmatched junction nucleotides: 1. Germline V gene sequence: CDR1 SGDLS, CDR2 YYNGEE. The CDR3 sequence is 14 residues long. In nucleotides, the CDR3 is TGTGCCAGCAGCGTAGTGGGACAGGGAGATACGCAGTATTTT. Its protein is CASSVVGQGDTQYF.

The rearrangement links TRBV29-1 to TRBJ2-5; D is undetermined. The CDR3 spans 13 residues. The germline CDR1 and CDR2 sequences are SQVTM and ANQGSEA. V was trimmed by 5 bases and J by 5 bases, leaving 15 bases between them. CDR3 residues: CSVCQPPVETQYF. CDR3 in DNA: TGCAGCGTTTGTCAGCCTCCCGTGGAGACCCAGTACTTC.

The table lists this clonotype with a few counts. This sequence joins TRBV29-1 and TRBJ2-1; unclear D gene. This CDR3 has 12 amino acids. In germline, CDR1 is SQVTM, CDR2 ANQGSEA. V lost 2 bases and J lost 8, with 10 bases in between. The CDR3 here is CSVERVGHEQFF. Written as DNA, the CDR3 is TGCAGCGTTGAAAGGGTAGGGCATGAGCAGTTCTTC.

This rearrangement joins TRBV5-8 to TRBJ2-3; D unclear. Trimming took 4 bases from V and 4 from J, leaving 13 bases between them. This CDR3 region has 14 residues. Germline V gene lookup returns CDR1 SGHTS and CDR2 YDEGEE. The CDR3 nucleotides are TGTGCCAGCAGCCAGAGGTGGATCCCAGATACGCAGTATTTT. It yields the protein CASSQRWIPDTQYF.

The CDR3 region has the DNA TGTGCCAGCAGGACCGGACAGCTCGCGGGCTACGAGCAGTACTTC. It is translated as CASRTGQLAGYEQYF. V usage is TRBV27 and J usage is TRBJ2-7; possibly TRBD1 for D (6 bases). V was clipped by 6 bases and J by 3 bases, with 18 bases between them. The CDR3 is made up of 15 amino acids. Germline loops: CDR1 MNHEY, CDR2 SMNVEV (reference sequence).

A note on this clonotype: The germline gene is not matched at one end of the junction; a read error may be the cause. V and J are TRBV7-2 and TRBJ1-6; weak D call: TRBD1 (5 bases). CDR1 is SGHTA, CDR2 FQGNSA, per germline. The CDR3 is 13 residues long. The CDR3: CASRLEGNSPLHF. The CDR3 bases are TGTGCCAGCAGGTTAGAGGGGAATTCACCCCTCCACTTT.

This clonotype was seen repeatedly, ten times or more. The chain combines TRBV28 with TRBJ1-5, with D unresolved. The CDR3 runs 13 residues. Between the trimmed V and J ends, which lost 5 bases and 5 bases, there was a span of 10 bases. The germline V gene has CDR1 MDHEN and CDR2 SYDVKM. The CDR3 coding sequence is TGTGCCAGCAGTCGGGTAGGCTATCAGCCCCAGCATTTT. Amino acid sequence: CASSRVGYQPQHF. Based on the CDR3 plus reference TRBV28 and TRBJ1-5, the full variable domain is DVKVTQSSRYLVKRTGEKVFLECVQDMDHENMFWYRQDPGLGLRLIYFSYDVKMKEKGDIPEGYSVSREKKERFSLILESASTNQTSMYLCASSRVGYQPQHFGDGTRLSIL.

The chain uses TRBV5-6 and TRBJ1-2; D is unclear. The V gene's germline CDR1 is SGHDT and CDR2 YYEEEE. The CDR3 runs to 12 residues. Trimming shortened V by 5 bases and J by 1 base, and 6 bases separated the two germline ends. In DNA form, the CDR3 reads TGTGCCAGCAGTCTGGTTAACTATGGCTACACCTTC. Translating it yields CASSLVNYGYTF.

There are a few counts of this clonotype. The chain recombines TRBV18 with TRBJ2-1; 8 bases line up with TRBD2. Germline V gene data show CDR1 as KGHSH and CDR2 as LQKENI. The CDR3 contains 14 residues. The J segment lost 5 bases and the V segment lost 3 bases, leaving 3 bases of the junction unmatched. For the CDR3, the DNA is TGTGCCAGCTCACCGACTAGCGATAACAATGAGCAGTTCTTC. Residues: CASSPTSDNNEQFF. Looking up the rest from reference TRBV18 and TRBJ2-1 gives the full variable domain: NAGVMQNPRHLVRRRGQEARLRCSPMKGHSHVYWYRQLPEEGLKFMVYLQKENIIDESGMPKERFSAEFPKEGPSILRIQQVVRGDSAAYFCASSPTSDNNEQFFGPGTRLTVL.

This clonotype was picked up many times. The V and J genes are TRBV6-5 and TRBJ1-6; weak D call: TRBD1 (6 bases). The CDR3 has 15 residues. Germline CDR1 MNHEY, CDR2 SVGAGI. The ends were cut back, 0 bases at V and 8 bases at J, with 11 bases in the middle. CDR3 DNA sequence: TGTGCCAGCAGTTACTCGACGGGGGCTTATTCACCCCTCCACTTT. As protein: CASSYSTGAYSPLHF.

The chain employs TRBV24-1 and TRBJ1-5; a possible D gene is TRBD1 (5 bases). The CDR3 has 14 amino acids. The V gene's germline CDR1 is KGHDR and CDR2 SFDVKD. With 6 bases removed from V and 3 bases from J, the gap between germline ends came to 11 bases. CDR3 protein: CATSPGEVNQPQHF. The CDR3 DNA is TGTGCCACCAGTCCGGGGGAAGTCAATCAGCCCCAGCATTTT.

The chain combines TRBV10-3 with TRBJ2-7, with a possible D match to TRBD1 (6 bases). Trimming removed 3 bases from V and 4 bases from J, with 13 bases in between. There are 14 residues in the CDR3. Germline CDR1 and CDR2: ENHRY and SYGVKD. CDR3 protein: CAISEWGTTYEQYF. DNA of the CDR3: TGTGCCATCAGTGAATGGGGGACAACTTACGAGCAGTACTTC.

This clonotype has only a few counts. The V and J genes are TRBV21-1 and TRBJ1-2; the D call in the table, TRBD1, was not verified against the DNA. TRBV21-1 corresponds to a pseudogene. This CDR3 has 12 amino acids. CDR3 amino acids: CASIDRDYGYTF. The DNA for the CDR3 is TGTGCCAGCATCGACAGGGACTATGGCTACACCTTC.

This rearrangement joins TRBV29-1 to TRBJ2-1; D gene unclear. V was trimmed by 8 bases and J by 3 bases, leaving 11 bases between them. The germline gives CDR1 SQVTM, CDR2 ANQGSEA. The CDR3 consists of 12 residues. DNA of the CDR3: TGCAGCCTACGGGTGCGCTACAATGAGCAGTTCTTC. Residues: CSLRVRYNEQFF.